The T cell receptor beta chain described here comes from a study of T cells in Graves' hyperthyroidism and ophthalmopathy. This clonotype was counted a few times. The CDR3 regions of TCR beta were amplified from RNA transcripts. An initial round of RT-PCR targeting the TCR CDR3 relied on the HTBI primer set. In TCRdb, the multiplex PCR reads were re-called with MiXCR into one record per CDR3 protein. This sample has about 770,000 distinct CDR3 sequences, with under 20% found just once. V was pared by 0 bases and J by 3 bases, with 5 bases of the junction left unmatched. Germline CDR1 reads DFQATT; CDR2 reads SNEGSKA (reference sequence). The CDR3 has 16 residues.

The TCR comes from a woman aged 50 to 65 with Graves' hyperthyroidism that later progressed to Graves' ophthalmopathy. The V and J genes are TRBV20-1 and TRBJ1-6; 7 bases are a match to TRBD1. The material sequenced was blood. Here the CDR3 reads CSAREAGGGYNSPLHF. CDR3 coding DNA: TGCAGTGCTAGAGAAGCAGGGGGAGGCTATAATTCACCCCTCCACTTT.